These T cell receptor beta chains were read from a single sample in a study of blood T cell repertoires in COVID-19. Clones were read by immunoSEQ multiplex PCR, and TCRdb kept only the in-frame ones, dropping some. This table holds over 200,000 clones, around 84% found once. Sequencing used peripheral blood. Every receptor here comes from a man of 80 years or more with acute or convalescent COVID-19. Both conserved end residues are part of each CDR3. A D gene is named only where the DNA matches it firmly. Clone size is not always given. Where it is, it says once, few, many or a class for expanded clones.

CDR3: CASSDIGRGSGNTIYF
DNA: TGTGCCAGCAGTGACATCGGAAGGGGTTCTGGAAACACCATATATTTT
V: TRBV6-4
length: 16
size: few
D: .
J: TRBJ1-3

CDR3: CASSILSRGDWFF
DNA: TGTGCCAGCAGCATTCTTTCGCGGGGGGACTGGTTCTTC
V: TRBV7-9
length: 13
size: .
D: TRBD2
J: TRBJ2-1

CDR3: CASSLAGTLSYNEQFF
DNA: TGCGCCAGCAGCTTGGCCGGGACACTGTCCTACAATGAGCAGTTCTTC
V: TRBV5-1
length: 16
size: .
D: .
J: TRBJ2-1

CDR3: CASSLDRGAYGYTF
DNA: TGTGCCAGCTCACTGGACAGGGGGGCCTATGGCTACACCTTC
V: TRBV18
length: 14
size: .
D: TRBD1
J: TRBJ1-2

CDR3: CAISETGLYTEAFF
DNA: TGTGCCATCAGTGAGACAGGGTTGTACACTGAAGCTTTCTTT
V: TRBV10-3
length: 14
size: .
D: .
J: TRBJ1-1

CDR3: CASSLAYNGELFF
DNA: TGTGCCAGCAGTTTAGCGTATAACGGGGAGCTGTTTTTT
V: TRBV27
length: 13
size: .
D: .
J: TRBJ2-2

CDR3: CASSQGDNQETQYF
DNA: TGCGCCAGCAGCCAGGGGGACAACCAAGAGACCCAGTACTTC
V: TRBV4-1
length: 14
size: .
D: .
J: TRBJ2-5

CDR3: CSASRGYTF
DNA: TGCAGTGCTAGCCGTGGCTACACCTTC
V: TRBV20-1
length: 9
size: .
D: .
J: TRBJ1-2

CDR3: CASSHTGGLVGSPLHF
DNA: TGTGCCAGCAGCCATACAGGGGGGCTCGTTGGATCACCCCTCCACTTT
V: TRBV21-1
length: 16
size: .
D: .
J: TRBJ1-6

CDR3: CASSLARGQENYGYTF
DNA: TGTGCCAGCAGCTTAGCCCGGGGACAGGAAAACTATGGCTACACCTTC
V: TRBV7-9
length: 16
size: .
D: TRBD1
J: TRBJ1-2

CDR3: CATSDWGVGNTGELFF
DNA: TGTGCCACCAGTGATTGGGGAGTGGGGAACACCGGGGAGCTGTTTTTT
V: TRBV24-1
length: 16
size: once
D: .
J: TRBJ2-2

CDR3: CSAGAGGATDTQYF
DNA: TGCAGCGCGGGAGCGGGAGGTGCCACAGATACGCAGTATTTT
V: TRBV29-1
length: 14
size: .
D: TRBD2
J: TRBJ2-3

CDR3: CASLTGEGTDTQYF
DNA: TGTGCCAGCCTGACAGGGGAAGGCACAGATACGCAGTATTTT
V: TRBV6-6
length: 14
size: .
D: TRBD1
J: TRBJ2-3

CDR3: CASSYFGGSTQETQYF
DNA: TGTGCCAGCAGTTACTTTGGCGGGAGCACCCAAGAGACCCAGTACTTC
V: TRBV6-2/TRBV6-3
length: 16
size: .
D: TRBD2
J: TRBJ2-5

CDR3: CASSLKGLSSGNTIYF
DNA: TGTGCCAGCAGCTTAAAAGGACTGAGCTCTGGAAACACCATATATTTT
V: TRBV7-9
length: 16
size: .
D: .
J: TRBJ1-3

CDR3: CASSQTQGNQPQHF
DNA: TGTGCCAGCAGCCAAACACAGGGCAATCAGCCCCAGCATTTT
V: TRBV3-1/TRBV3-2
length: 14
size: .
D: .
J: TRBJ1-5

CDR3: CASSRGQGRTYNSPLHF
DNA: TGTGCCAGCAGCCGGGGACAGGGAAGGACCTATAATTCACCCCTCCACTTT
V: TRBV11-3
length: 17
size: .
D: TRBD1
J: TRBJ1-6

CDR3: CASSLDSQGLNEQFF
DNA: TGTGCCAGCAGCTTAGATTCGCAGGGATTGAATGAGCAGTTCTTC
V: TRBV11-3
length: 15
size: .
D: .
J: TRBJ2-1

CDR3: CATSGIGGNTGELFF
DNA: TGTGCCACCAGTGGGATAGGAGGGAACACCGGGGAGCTGTTTTTT
V: TRBV24-1
length: 15
size: .
D: .
J: TRBJ2-2

CDR3: CASSPLTSGMYNEQFF
DNA: TGTGCCAGCAGTCCCTTGACTAGCGGGATGTACAATGAGCAGTTCTTC
V: TRBV28
length: 16
size: .
D: TRBD2
J: TRBJ2-1

CDR3: CASSLSGVAYNEQFF
DNA: TGTGCCAGCAGTCTCAGCGGGGTAGCCTACAATGAGCAGTTCTTC
V: TRBV7-2
length: 15
size: .
D: TRBD2
J: TRBJ2-1

CDR3: CASSPWTGRDTEAFF
DNA: TGCGCCAGCAGCCCGTGGACAGGGAGGGATACTGAAGCTTTCTTT
V: TRBV5-1
length: 15
size: .
D: TRBD1
J: TRBJ1-1

CDR3: CASSYADRGNSPLHF
DNA: TGTGCCAGCAGTTACGCGGACAGGGGGAATTCACCCCTCCACTTT
V: TRBV6-5
length: 15
size: .
D: TRBD1
J: TRBJ1-6

CDR3: CASSSQGDQPQHF
DNA: TGTGCCAGCAGTTCACAGGGAGACCAGCCCCAGCATTTT
V: TRBV28
length: 13
size: once
D: .
J: TRBJ1-5

CDR3: CASSHRDSYEQFF
DNA: TGTGCCAGCAGCCACCGGGACAGCTATGAGCAGTTCTTC
V: TRBV7-9
length: 13
size: .
D: TRBD1
J: TRBJ2-1

CDR3: CASSLVPGIGTEAFF
DNA: TGCGCCAGCAGCTTGGTACCAGGGATAGGCACTGAAGCTTTCTTT
V: TRBV5-1
length: 15
size: .
D: .
J: TRBJ1-1

CDR3: CSASGQGTSGLFSYEQYF
DNA: TGCAGTGCTAGTGGTCAGGGGACTAGCGGGCTCTTCTCCTACGAGCAGTACTTC
V: TRBV20-1
length: 18
size: .
D: TRBD2
J: TRBJ2-7

CDR3: CASSVRQPSTDTQYF
DNA: TGCGCCAGCAGCGTAAGACAGCCTAGCACAGATACGCAGTATTTT
V: TRBV5-1
length: 15
size: .
D: .
J: TRBJ2-3

CDR3: CASSFPGTGEETQYF
DNA: TGCGCCAGCAGCTTCCCCGGGACAGGTGAGGAGACCCAGTACTTC
V: TRBV5-1
length: 15
size: .
D: TRBD1
J: TRBJ2-5

CDR3: CASSTGQGLHEQFF
DNA: TGTGCCAGCAGCACGGGACAGGGTTTGCATGAGCAGTTCTTC
V: TRBV11-3
length: 14
size: once
D: TRBD1
J: TRBJ2-1

CDR3: CASSLLVTSTGELFF
DNA: TGCGCCAGCAGCTTGTTGGTGACTAGCACCGGGGAGCTGTTTTTT
V: TRBV5-1
length: 15
size: .
D: .
J: TRBJ2-2

CDR3: CASSLSSGNSPLHF
DNA: TGTGCCAGCAGCTTGAGTTCGGGGAATTCACCCCTCCACTTT
V: TRBV7-2
length: 14
size: .
D: .
J: TRBJ1-6

CDR3: CAISGAAEAFF
DNA: TGTGCCATCAGTGGGGCAGCTGAAGCTTTCTTT
V: TRBV10-3
length: 11
size: .
D: .
J: TRBJ1-1

CDR3: CSVVITGGSGELFF
DNA: TGCAGCGTTGTTATTACAGGGGGCAGCGGGGAGCTGTTTTTT
V: TRBV29-1
length: 14
size: once
D: TRBD1
J: TRBJ2-2

CDR3: CASSPPGGRAVDTQYF
DNA: TGTGCCAGCTCACCACCGGGTGGGAGGGCCGTAGATACGCAGTATTTT
V: TRBV18
length: 16
size: .
D: TRBD2
J: TRBJ2-3

CDR3: CSAHFRETQYF
DNA: TGCAGTGCTCACTTTAGAGAGACCCAGTACTTC
V: TRBV20-1
length: 11
size: .
D: .
J: TRBJ2-5

CDR3: CAKRCGRGQNEQFF
DNA: TGCGCTAAGCGCTGCGGGAGGGGACAAAATGAGCAGTTCTTC
V: TRBV10-1
length: 14
size: .
D: TRBD2
J: TRBJ2-1

CDR3: CASRWREETNEQFF
DNA: TGTGCCAGCAGGTGGCGGGAGGAAACCAATGAGCAGTTCTTC
V: TRBV6-5
length: 14
size: .
D: TRBD2
J: TRBJ2-1

CDR3: CASSPTVGVAGGPGETQYF
DNA: TGCGCCAGCAGCCCGACGGTAGGGGTAGCGGGAGGGCCGGGAGAGACCCAGTACTTC
V: TRBV5-1
length: 19
size: .
D: TRBD2
J: TRBJ2-5

CDR3: CATRPQGVGGYTF
DNA: TGTGCCACCAGGCCGCAGGGGGTGGGGGGCTACACCTTC
V: TRBV15
length: 13
size: .
D: TRBD1
J: TRBJ1-2